This TCR beta chain was sequenced for a study of cytomegalovirus exposure and HLA in healthy donors. Study as a whole: Under 85% of around 400 genotyped donors fell in the Caucasian-associated ancestry cluster. General study points: According to a later analysis, donors in an Asian-associated ancestry cluster reportedly had fewer N-insertions than the roughly 630-donor mean. Most TCR sequences were rare, but some public TCRs occurred in many donors.

Comments on this clone: As yet, its antigen is unknown.

The PCR had 60 Vbeta and 13 Jbeta primers. Clones were sequenced by immunoSEQ multiplex PCR, and TCRdb holds only the in-frame ones, with some missing. The sample lists approximately 150,000 clones; around 77% were seen once. CDR3 length: 14 residues. Germline V gene sequence: CDR1 KGHSH, CDR2 LQKENI. The ends were cut back, 1 base at V and 5 bases at J, with 9 bases in the middle. The source of this sequence is a woman aged 55-69 years in good health and CMV-seronegative. Sequencing input: PBMCs. The V call is TRBV18, the J call TRBJ2-4; D may be TRBD2 (5 bases). The chain's CDR3 is CASSPQRGENIQYF. CDR3 nucleotides: TGTGCCAGCTCACCACAACGGGGTGAAAACATTCAGTACTTC. Drawing the rest from reference TRBV18 and TRBJ2-4, the complete variable domain is NAGVMQNPRHLVRRRGQEARLRCSPMKGHSHVYWYRQLPEEGLKFMVYLQKENIIDESGMPKERFSAEFPKEGPSILRIQQVVRGDSAAYFCASSPQRGENIQYFGAGTRLSVL.